This T cell receptor beta chain was captured by sequencing in a study of post-analysis software for immune sequencing data. Study observations and caveats: Compared with controls, patients had more of about 5 TRBV segments, including TRBV5-6, TRBV5-1 and TRBV20-1.

The authors incorporated unique molecular identifiers into the TCR beta cDNA libraries. TCRdb fed the PCR reads into MiXCR, producing one record per CDR3 protein. This sample yields 650,000 to 850,000 distinct CDR3 sequences, of which more than 45% are seen a single time; roughly 5.2% belongs to the top ten. The CDR3 runs 14 residues. The germline gives CDR1 SQVTM, CDR2 ANQGSEA. J was trimmed by 1 base and V by 4 bases; bases with no gene match: 5. In its sample, this clonotype was seen a few times. Its target is unknown. This TCR came from a girl under 18 with multiple sclerosis. Sequencing was done on a sample of blood. The J gene is TRBJ2-5, the V gene TRBV29-1; 8 nucleotides match TRBD2. As DNA, the CDR3 is TGCAGCGTTGGGGCGGGAGGCCCCCAAGAGACCCAGTACTTC. Translated: CSVGAGGPQETQYF.